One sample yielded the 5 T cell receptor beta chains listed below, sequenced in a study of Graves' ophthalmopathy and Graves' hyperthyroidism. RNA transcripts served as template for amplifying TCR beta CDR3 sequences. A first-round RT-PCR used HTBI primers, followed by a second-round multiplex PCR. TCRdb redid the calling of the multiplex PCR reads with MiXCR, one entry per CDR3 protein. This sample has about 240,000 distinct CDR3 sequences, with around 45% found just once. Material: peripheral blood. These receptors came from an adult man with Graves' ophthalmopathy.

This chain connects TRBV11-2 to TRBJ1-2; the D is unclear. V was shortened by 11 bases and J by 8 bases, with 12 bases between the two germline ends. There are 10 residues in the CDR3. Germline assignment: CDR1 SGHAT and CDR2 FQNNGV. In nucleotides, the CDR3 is TGTGCCTGGAGAGGCGAGGGCTACACCTTC. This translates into CAWRGEGYTF.

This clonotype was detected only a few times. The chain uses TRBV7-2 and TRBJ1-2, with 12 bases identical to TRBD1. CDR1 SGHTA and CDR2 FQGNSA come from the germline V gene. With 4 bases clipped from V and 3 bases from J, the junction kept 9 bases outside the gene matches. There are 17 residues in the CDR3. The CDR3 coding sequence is TGTGCCAGCAGCTCAACCGGGACAGGGGGCATAGACTATGGCTACACCTTC. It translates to CASSSTGTGGIDYGYTF.

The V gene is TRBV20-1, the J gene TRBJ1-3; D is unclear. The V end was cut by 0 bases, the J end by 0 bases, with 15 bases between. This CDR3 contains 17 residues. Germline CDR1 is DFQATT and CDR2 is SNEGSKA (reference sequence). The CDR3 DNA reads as TGCAGTGCTAGAGATTTGAGATTCCTGGCCTCTGGAAACACCATATATTTT. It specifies CSARDLRFLASGNTIYF.

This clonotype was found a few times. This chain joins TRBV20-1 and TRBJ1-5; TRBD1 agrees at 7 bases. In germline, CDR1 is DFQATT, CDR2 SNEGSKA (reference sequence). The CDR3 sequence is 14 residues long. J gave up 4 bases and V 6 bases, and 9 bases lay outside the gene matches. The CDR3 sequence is CSAQGQDGNQPQHF. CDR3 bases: TGCAGTGCCCAAGGACAGGACGGGAATCAGCCCCAGCATTTT.

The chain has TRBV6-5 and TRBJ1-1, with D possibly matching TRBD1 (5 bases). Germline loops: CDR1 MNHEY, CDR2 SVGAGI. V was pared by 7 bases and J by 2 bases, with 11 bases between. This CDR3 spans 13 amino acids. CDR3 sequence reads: CASTIGVNTEAFF. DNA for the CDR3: TGTGCCAGCACGATAGGGGTCAACACTGAAGCTTTCTTT.